These 15 T cell receptor beta chains originate from one sample sequenced in a study of T-cell reconstitution after alpha-beta-depleted transplantation in children. Preparation of the TCRbeta library involved a method that used unique molecular identifiers. Each CDR3 protein gets one entry after TCRdb re-called the PCR reads with MiXCR. Among roughly 400,000 distinct CDR3 sequences listed, around two fifths were seen once. The sample was PBMCs, taken before TCRalphabeta/CD19-depleted stem cell transplant. Receptors were obtained from a girl aged 2-10 years with aplastic anemia, due to receive a stem cell transplant.

This CDR3 reads CASLPDRAYGYTF. CDR3 nucleotide sequence: TGTGCCAGCCTCCCGGACAGGGCTTATGGCTACACCTTC. J is TRBJ1-2 and V is TRBV2, with 8 bases lining up with TRBD1. Per the germline V gene, CDR1 is SNHLY and CDR2 is FYNNEI. This CDR3 region has 13 residues. V gave up 8 bases and J gave up 5 bases; unmatched junction bases: 7.

This clonotype was seen a handful of times. This chain joins TRBV7-9 and TRBJ2-7; 9 bases match TRBD1. V shed 1 base and J 2 bases; nucleotides not matched to a gene: 3. CDR3 length equals 15 residues. Germline V lookup: CDR1 SEHNR, CDR2 FQNEAQ (reference sequence). The CDR3 DNA reads as TGTGCCAGCAGCTTAGGACAGGGGGGAACCTACGAGCAGTACTTC. Translated: CASSLGQGGTYEQYF.

The chain links TRBV7-3 to TRBJ2-1; TRBD2 is a possible D gene (6 bases). Germline CDR1 reads SGHTA; CDR2 reads FQGTGA. The CDR3 runs to 18 residues. Trimming cost V 0 bases and J 6 bases, with 21 bases left between them. The CDR3 sequence: CASSLTGRGPTPSNEQFF. In DNA form, the CDR3 reads TGTGCCAGCAGCTTAACGGGGCGGGGACCTACTCCTTCCAATGAGCAGTTCTTC.

The J gene is TRBJ1-4, the V gene TRBV4-1, with 7 bases lining up with TRBD1. The germline V gene has CDR1 MGHRA and CDR2 YSYEKL. There are 18 residues in the CDR3. Trimming at V came to 1 base and at J to 6 bases, leaving 14 bases not matched to a gene. CDR3 in DNA: TGCGCCAGCAGCCAAGTAAGGGCCACGACAGGGCTACATGAAAAACTGTTTTTT. Amino acids: CASSQVRATTGLHEKLFF.

This clonotype was seen once. This chain connects TRBV20-1 to TRBJ2-3; possibly TRBD2 for D (6 bases). The germline V gene has CDR1 DFQATT and CDR2 SNEGSKA (reference sequence). The CDR3 is made up of 15 amino acids. V lost 0 bases, J lost 0 bases, and 10 bases lay in between. The CDR3 spells CSARDSGESTDTQYF. The CDR3 DNA follows: TGCAGTGCTAGAGATTCGGGGGAGAGCACAGATACGCAGTATTTT.

This clonotype came up many times. V is TRBV30 and J is TRBJ2-7; 12 bases fit TRBD2. Germline V gene data show CDR1 as GTSNPN and CDR2 as SVGIG (reference sequence). This CDR3 contains 13 residues. Germline trimming cut 5 bases from V and 2 bases from J; bases unmatched to any gene: 1. The DNA of the CDR3 is TGTGCCTGGGGACTAGCGGGAACCTACGAGCAGTACTTC. Amino acid sequence: CAWGLAGTYEQYF. The full variable domain, its missing parts supplied by reference TRBV30 and TRBJ2-7, is SQTIHQWPATLVQPVGSPLSLECTVEGTSNPNLYWYRQAAGRGLQLLFYSVGIGQISSEVPQNLSASRPQDRQFILSSKKLLLSDSGFYLCAWGLAGTYEQYFGPGTRLTVT.

The chain combines TRBV3-1 with TRBJ1-3; no definite D call. Germline V gene sequence: CDR1 LGHDT, CDR2 YNNKEL (reference sequence). Trimming left V 0 bases short and J 0 bases short, with 9 bases between. This CDR3 contains 16 residues. CDR3 nucleotide sequence: TGTGCCAGCAGCCAAGAAGAGCTGTCCTCTGGAAACACCATATATTTT. Protein: CASSQEELSSGNTIYF.

V gene TRBV5-6 combines with J gene TRBJ2-7; no firm D call. V was cut by 0 bases and J by 6 bases, with 10 bases left in between. The germline gives CDR1 SGHDT, CDR2 YYEEEE. The CDR3 totals 13 residues. CDR3 sequence: CASSLAGYSEQYF. CDR3 in DNA: TGTGCCAGCAGCTTGGCGGGCTATAGCGAGCAGTACTTC.

CDR3 in amino acids: CASSDWATGNYGYTF. The CDR3 DNA sequence: TGTGCCAGCAGTGACTGGGCGACAGGGAACTATGGCTACACCTTC. The chain couples TRBV6-2 or TRBV6-3 to TRBJ1-2, with 7 positions matching TRBD1. The J segment lost 2 bases and the V segment lost 5 bases, leaving 8 bases of the junction unmatched. The CDR3 covers 15 residues. Germline V lookup: CDR1 MNHEY, CDR2 SVGEGT.

Ten or more counts support this clonotype. The J gene is TRBJ2-5, the V gene TRBV5-5; no firm D call. This CDR3 spans 13 amino acids. V was trimmed by 1 base and J by 3 bases, leaving 7 bases between them. The germline gives CDR1 SGHKS, CDR2 YYEKEE (reference sequence). The CDR3 loop is CASSLWAEETQYF. CDR3 bases: TGTGCCAGCAGCTTGTGGGCAGAAGAGACCCAGTACTTC.

The chain carries TRBV20-1 and TRBJ2-3; TRBD1 aligns across 7 bases. In germline, CDR1 is DFQATT, CDR2 SNEGSKA (reference sequence). This CDR3 has 16 amino acids. Trimming cost V 6 bases and J 4 bases; bases outside gene matches: 16. In DNA, the CDR3 is TGCAGTGCCAGGGGACAGCCCAGAGATTCCCCAGATACGCAGTATTTT. As protein: CSARGQPRDSPDTQYF.

The genes are TRBV3-1 and TRBJ2-7; tentatively, D is TRBD1 (6 bases). The CDR3 extends over 12 amino acids. The V end lost 8 bases, the J end lost 4 bases, and 12 bases lay between the germline ends. Germline CDR1 reads LGHDT; CDR2 reads YNNKEL (reference sequence). The CDR3 DNA reads TGTGCCAGCCGCGAGGGGGTTTACGAGCAGTACTTC. Its translation: CASREGVYEQYF.

This chain links TRBV12-5 with TRBJ2-3; the D gene could be TRBD1 or TRBD2 (5 bases each). The germline V and J ends were trimmed by 6 bases and 2 bases, with 15 bases remaining between them. The CDR3 runs 15 residues. Germline V lookup: CDR1 LGHNT, CDR2 FRNRAP. CDR3 sequence (DNA): TGTGCTAGTGGCACCGGGACCTACCCCACAGATACGCAGTATTTT. It encodes CASGTGTYPTDTQYF.

This clonotype was observed a handful of times. The V and J genes are TRBV20-1 and TRBJ2-5; a weak D match, TRBD1 (8 bases). Germline-derived CDR1 and CDR2 are DFQATT and SNEGSKA (reference sequence). V lost 4 bases and J 9 bases, leaving 15 bases between the germline ends. The CDR3 spans 12 residues. The CDR3 protein is CSATPGGQAQYF. The CDR3 bases are TGCAGTGCTACCCCGGGGGGACAGGCCCAGTACTTC.

This clonotype was detected a few times. The chain couples TRBV5-1 to TRBJ2-2, with a possible D match to TRBD2 (7 bases). This CDR3 has 14 amino acids. The V end lost 7 bases, the J end lost 9 bases, and 19 bases lay between the germline ends. Germline values: CDR1 SGHRS, CDR2 YFSETQ. CDR3 in amino acids: CASEATGGARELFF. The CDR3 region has the DNA TGCGCCAGCGAGGCAACGGGGGGCGCGAGGGAGCTGTTTTTT. Combining the CDR3 with reference TRBV5-1 and TRBJ2-2 gives the whole variable domain KAGVTQTPRYLIKTRGQQVTLSCSPISGHRSVSWYQQTPGQGLQFLFEYFSETQRNKGNFPGRFSGRQFSNSRSEMNVSTLELGDSALYLCASEATGGARELFFGEGSRLTVL.